These 11 T cell receptor beta chains were sequenced from one sample in a study of T cell changes during pregnancy in multiple sclerosis. Repertoires were generated with immunoSEQ multiplex PCR, while TCRdb's copy carries only in-frame clones and drops some. The table includes tens of thousands of clones, around 92% detected once. Sequences were obtained from peripheral blood. The receptors were sampled from a female donor with multiple sclerosis, enrolled in a pregnancy study.

The chain employs TRBV5-1 and TRBJ2-1; TRBD2 matches 7 bases. The CDR3 spans 15 residues. Germline CDR1 and CDR2: SGHRS and YFSETQ. Germline trimming cut 4 bases from V and 5 bases from J; bases unmatched to any gene: 9. CDR3 in amino acids: CASSLAAGTHNEQFF. The CDR3 coding sequence is TGCGCCAGCAGCCTTGCAGCGGGAACTCACAATGAGCAGTTCTTC.

This rearrangement joins TRBV5-1 to TRBJ1-1; D call uncertain. The germline V gene encodes CDR1 SGHRS and CDR2 YFSETQ. The CDR3 is 15 amino acids. Trimming pared 5 bases from V and 1 base from J, leaving 15 bases between. The CDR3 sequence: CASSPTPTENTEAFF. The CDR3 bases are TGCGCCAGCAGTCCGACGCCTACAGAGAACACTGAAGCTTTCTTT.

This chain links TRBV5-1 with TRBJ2-3; 12 positions agree with TRBD2. The CDR3 runs 17 residues. Germline V CDR1 and CDR2: SGHRS, YFSETQ. The trim removed 0 bases at V and 4 bases at J, leaving 6 bases unmatched. The CDR3 sequence is CASSLETSGRDADTQYF. CDR3 DNA: TGCGCCAGCAGCTTGGAGACTAGCGGGAGAGATGCAGATACGCAGTATTTT.

V gene TRBV10-2 combines with J gene TRBJ2-5; no clear D. The CDR3 covers 14 residues. Germline CDR1 and CDR2: WSHSY and SAAADI. Trimming pared 0 bases from V and 2 bases from J, leaving 7 bases between. As DNA, the CDR3 is TGCGCCAGCAGTGAGTCGTATCCACAAGAGACCCAGTACTTC. It specifies CASSESYPQETQYF.

V is TRBV6-6 and J is TRBJ1-5; TRBD1 is a possible D gene (6 bases). This CDR3 region has 14 residues. Germline V CDR1 and CDR2: MNHNY, SVGAGI (reference sequence). Trimming took 0 bases from V and 4 from J, leaving 7 bases between them. In DNA, the CDR3 is TGTGCCAGCAGTTACTCGAGGGGGAATCAGCCCCAGCATTTT. Translated, it gives CASSYSRGNQPQHF.

The chain has TRBV6-1 and TRBJ1-1; 8 bases map to TRBD1. Unmatched junction bases numbered 5, after V lost 3 bases and J lost 2 bases. From germline, CDR1 is MNHNS and CDR2 SASEGT. The CDR3 runs 15 residues. CDR3 DNA sequence: TGTGCCAGCAGTGAGCCTGGACAGGGCAACACTGAAGCTTTCTTT. Translation: CASSEPGQGNTEAFF.

This chain connects TRBV19 to TRBJ1-5; D is unclear. Per germline, CDR1 LNHDA and CDR2 SQIVND (reference sequence). The V gene lost 8 bases and the J gene lost 2 bases, with 1 base spanning the gap. The CDR3 is made up of 10 amino acids. This chain's CDR3 is CASRNQPQHF. The CDR3 DNA reads TGTGCCAGTCGCAATCAGCCCCAGCATTTT.

The chain links TRBV30 to TRBJ2-1, with D unclear. V lost 4 bases, J lost 2 bases, and 9 bases lay in between. This CDR3 is 13 amino acids long. Germline lookup yields CDR1 GTSNPN and CDR2 SVGIG (reference sequence). The CDR3 bases are TGTGCCTGGATTGGTGGAGCCTACAATGAGCAGTTCTTC. It yields the protein CAWIGGAYNEQFF.

The V and J genes are TRBV6-5 and TRBJ2-5, with D possibly TRBD1 on 5 matching bases. The germline V and J ends were trimmed by 5 bases and 3 bases, with 16 bases remaining between them. The germline CDR1 and CDR2 sequences are MNHEY and SVGAGI. The CDR3 consists of 15 residues. CDR3 DNA sequence: TGTGCCAGCAGTCACCACATAACAGGAGAAGAGACCCAGTACTTC. Translating gives CASSHHITGEETQYF.

The chain couples TRBV12-1 to TRBJ1-1; the D call in the table, TRBD1, was not verified against the DNA. TRBV12-1 has pseudogene status. The CDR3 is 19 amino acids. CDR3 sequence reads: CASSFECSGQGGRETEAFF. The CDR3 region has the DNA TGTGCCAGCAGCTTTGAGTGCAGCGGGCAGGGGGGAAGGGAAACTGAAGCTTTCTTT.

V is TRBV6-5 and J is TRBJ1-2; D not resolved. The V gene's germline CDR1 is MNHEY and CDR2 SVGAGI. V lost 6 bases and J lost 8, with 16 bases in between. This CDR3 region has 13 residues. The CDR3 DNA reads as TGTGCCAGCAGCATGCCTGGGTCGTTGGGCTACACCTTC. This encodes CASSMPGSLGYTF.